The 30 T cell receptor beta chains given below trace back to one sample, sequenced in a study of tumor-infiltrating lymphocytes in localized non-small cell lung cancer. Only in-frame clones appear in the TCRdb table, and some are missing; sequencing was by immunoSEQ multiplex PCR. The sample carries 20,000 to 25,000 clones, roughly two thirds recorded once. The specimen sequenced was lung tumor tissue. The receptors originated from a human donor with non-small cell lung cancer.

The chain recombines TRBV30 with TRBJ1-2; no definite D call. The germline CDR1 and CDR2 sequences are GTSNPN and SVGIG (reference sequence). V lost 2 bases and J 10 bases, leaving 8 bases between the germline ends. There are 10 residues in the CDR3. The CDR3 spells CAWSQRVYTF. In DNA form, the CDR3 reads TGTGCCTGGAGTCAGAGGGTCTACACCTTC.

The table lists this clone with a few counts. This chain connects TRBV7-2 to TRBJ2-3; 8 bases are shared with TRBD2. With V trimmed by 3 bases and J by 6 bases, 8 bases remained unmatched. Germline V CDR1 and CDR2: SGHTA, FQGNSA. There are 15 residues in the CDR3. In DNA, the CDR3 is TGTGCCAGCAGCTTCAATGCGGGAGGAGGGGATACGCAGTATTTT. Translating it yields CASSFNAGGGDTQYF.

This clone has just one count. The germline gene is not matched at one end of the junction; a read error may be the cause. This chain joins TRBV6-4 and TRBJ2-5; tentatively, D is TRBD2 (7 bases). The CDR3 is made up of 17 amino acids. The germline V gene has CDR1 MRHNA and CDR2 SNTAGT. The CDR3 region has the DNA TGTGCCATCAGTGAGGGGGTTAGCGGGTATATCCAAGAGACCCAGTACTTC. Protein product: CAISEGVSGYIQETQYF.

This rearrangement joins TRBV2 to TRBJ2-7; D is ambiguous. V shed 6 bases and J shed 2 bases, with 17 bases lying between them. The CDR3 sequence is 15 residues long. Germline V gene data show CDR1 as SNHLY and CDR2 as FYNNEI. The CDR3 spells CASRVLRTDPYEQYF. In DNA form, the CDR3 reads TGTGCCAGCAGGGTCCTTAGGACGGACCCCTACGAGCAGTACTTC.

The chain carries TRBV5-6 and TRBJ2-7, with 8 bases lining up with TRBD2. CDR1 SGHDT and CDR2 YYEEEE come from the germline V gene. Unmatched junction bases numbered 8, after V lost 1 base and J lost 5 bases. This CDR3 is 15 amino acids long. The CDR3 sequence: CASSLLSGGPHEQYF. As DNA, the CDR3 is TGTGCCAGCAGCTTGCTTTCGGGAGGGCCACACGAGCAGTACTTC. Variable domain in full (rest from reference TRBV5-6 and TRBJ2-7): DAGVTQSPTHLIKTRGQQVTLRCSPKSGHDTVSWYQQALGQGPQFIFQYYEEEERQRGNFPDRFSGHQFPNYSSELNVNALLLGDSALYLCASSLLSGGPHEQYFGPGTRLTVT.

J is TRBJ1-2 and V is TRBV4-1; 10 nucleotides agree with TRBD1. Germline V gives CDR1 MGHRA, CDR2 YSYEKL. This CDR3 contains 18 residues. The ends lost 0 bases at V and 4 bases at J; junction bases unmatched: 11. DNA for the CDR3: TGCGCCAGCAGCCAAGAGCCCCGGACAGGGGGTGAGGTCTATGGCTACACCTTC. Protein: CASSQEPRTGGEVYGYTF.

CDR3 sequence reads: CASSLSGQGQPQHF. CDR3 in DNA: TGTGCCAGCAGTTTATCAGGGCAGGGACAGCCCCAGCATTTT. The chain combines TRBV27 with TRBJ1-5, with D possibly being TRBD1 (5 bases). The CDR3 is 14 residues long. V lost 0 bases, J lost 7 bases, and 10 bases lay in between. CDR1 and CDR2 (germline): MNHEY, SMNVEV (reference sequence).

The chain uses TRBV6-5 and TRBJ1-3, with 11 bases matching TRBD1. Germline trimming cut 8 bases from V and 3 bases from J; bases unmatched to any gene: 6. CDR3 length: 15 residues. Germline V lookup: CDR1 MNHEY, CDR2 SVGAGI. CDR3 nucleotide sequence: TGTGCCAGCCAACGGACAGGGGGCATTGGAAACACCATATATTTT. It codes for CASQRTGGIGNTIYF.

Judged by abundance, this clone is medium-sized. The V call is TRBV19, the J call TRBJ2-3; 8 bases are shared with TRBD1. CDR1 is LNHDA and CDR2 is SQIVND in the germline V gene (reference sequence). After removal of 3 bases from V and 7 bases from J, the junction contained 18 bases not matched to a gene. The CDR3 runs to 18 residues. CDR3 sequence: CASSIPTGTGGPRNTQYF. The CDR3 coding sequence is TGTGCCAGTAGTATCCCGACCGGGACAGGTGGTCCCCGAAATACGCAGTATTTT.

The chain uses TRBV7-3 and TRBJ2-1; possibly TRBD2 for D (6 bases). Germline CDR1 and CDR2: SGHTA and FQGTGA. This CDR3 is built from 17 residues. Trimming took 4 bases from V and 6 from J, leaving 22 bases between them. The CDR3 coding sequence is TGTGCCAGCAGCTCACAAGACTCGGGACTCCAGATCAATGAGCAGTTCTTC. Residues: CASSSQDSGLQINEQFF.

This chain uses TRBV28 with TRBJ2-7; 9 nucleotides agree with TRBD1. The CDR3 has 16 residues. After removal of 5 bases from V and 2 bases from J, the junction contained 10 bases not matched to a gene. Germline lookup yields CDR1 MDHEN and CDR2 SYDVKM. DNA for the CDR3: TGTGCCAGCAGTAACCATCCCGGGACAGGGACCTACGAGCAGTACTTC. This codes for CASSNHPGTGTYEQYF.

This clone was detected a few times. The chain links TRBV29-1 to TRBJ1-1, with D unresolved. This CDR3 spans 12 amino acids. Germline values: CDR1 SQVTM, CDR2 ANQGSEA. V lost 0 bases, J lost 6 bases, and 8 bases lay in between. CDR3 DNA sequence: TGCAGCGTTGAAGACCAGTCCCCTGAAGCTTTCTTT. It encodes CSVEDQSPEAFF.

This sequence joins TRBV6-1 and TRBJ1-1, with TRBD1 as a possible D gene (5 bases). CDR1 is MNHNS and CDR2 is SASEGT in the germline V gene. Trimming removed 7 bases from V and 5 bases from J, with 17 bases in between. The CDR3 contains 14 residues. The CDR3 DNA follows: TGTGCCAGCATCCAAGTTCTCGGGGGAACTGAAGCTTTCTTT. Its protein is CASIQVLGGTEAFF.

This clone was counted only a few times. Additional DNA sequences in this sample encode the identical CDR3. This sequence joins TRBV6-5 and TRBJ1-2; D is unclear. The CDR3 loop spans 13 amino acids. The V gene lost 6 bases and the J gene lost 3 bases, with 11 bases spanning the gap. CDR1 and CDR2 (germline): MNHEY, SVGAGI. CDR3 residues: CASSPGSDYGYTF. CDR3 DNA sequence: TGTGCCAGCAGCCCGGGATCCGACTATGGCTACACCTTC.

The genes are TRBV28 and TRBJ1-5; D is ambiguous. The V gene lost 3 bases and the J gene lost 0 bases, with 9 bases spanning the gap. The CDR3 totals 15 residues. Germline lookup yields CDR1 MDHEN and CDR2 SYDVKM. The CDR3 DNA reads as TGTGCCAGCAGTTTTTTGGTTTATAGCAATCAGCCCCAGCATTTT. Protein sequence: CASSFLVYSNQPQHF. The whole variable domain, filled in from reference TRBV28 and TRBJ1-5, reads DVKVTQSSRYLVKRTGEKVFLECVQDMDHENMFWYRQDPGLGLRLIYFSYDVKMKEKGDIPEGYSVSREKKERFSLILESASTNQTSMYLCASSFLVYSNQPQHFGDGTRLSIL.

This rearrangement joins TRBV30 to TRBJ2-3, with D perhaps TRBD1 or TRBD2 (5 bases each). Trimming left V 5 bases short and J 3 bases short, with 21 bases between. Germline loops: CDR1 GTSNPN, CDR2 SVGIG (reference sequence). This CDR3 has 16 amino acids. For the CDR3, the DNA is TGTGCCTGGGGTAAGAGGTCCGGGACGGGGACAGATACGCAGTATTTT. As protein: CAWGKRSGTGTDTQYF.

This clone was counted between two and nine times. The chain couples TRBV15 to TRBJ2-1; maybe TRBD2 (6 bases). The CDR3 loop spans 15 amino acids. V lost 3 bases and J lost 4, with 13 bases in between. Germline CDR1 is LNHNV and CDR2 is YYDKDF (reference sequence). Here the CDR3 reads CATSRGTGSYNEQFF. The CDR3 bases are TGTGCCACCAGCAGGGGGACTGGTTCTTACAATGAGCAGTTCTTC.

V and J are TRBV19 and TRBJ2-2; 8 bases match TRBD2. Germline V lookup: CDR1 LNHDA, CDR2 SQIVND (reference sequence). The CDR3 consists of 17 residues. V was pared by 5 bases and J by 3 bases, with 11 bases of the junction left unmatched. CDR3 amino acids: CASSLRGGDRDTGELFF. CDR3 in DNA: TGTGCCAGTAGTTTACGGGGGGGGGACCGGGACACCGGGGAGCTGTTTTTT.

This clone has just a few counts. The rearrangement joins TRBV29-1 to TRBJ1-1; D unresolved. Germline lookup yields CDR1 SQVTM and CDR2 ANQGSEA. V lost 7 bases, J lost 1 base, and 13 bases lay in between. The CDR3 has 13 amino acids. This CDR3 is CSALKHQNTEAFF. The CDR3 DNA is TGCAGCGCTTTAAAACACCAGAACACTGAAGCTTTCTTT. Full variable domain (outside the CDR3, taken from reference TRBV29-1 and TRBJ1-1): SAVISQKPSRDICQRGTSLTIQCQVDSQVTMMFWYRQQPGQSLTLIATANQGSEATYESGFVIDKFPISRPNLTFSTLTVSNMSPEDSSIYLCSALKHQNTEAFFGQGTRLTVV.

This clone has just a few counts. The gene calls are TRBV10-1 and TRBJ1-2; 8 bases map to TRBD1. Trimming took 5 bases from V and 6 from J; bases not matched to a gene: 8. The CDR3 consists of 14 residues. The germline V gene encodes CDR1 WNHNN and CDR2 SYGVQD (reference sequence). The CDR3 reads CASSLQGVEDGYTF. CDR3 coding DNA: TGCGCCAGCAGTTTACAGGGGGTAGAGGATGGCTACACCTTC.

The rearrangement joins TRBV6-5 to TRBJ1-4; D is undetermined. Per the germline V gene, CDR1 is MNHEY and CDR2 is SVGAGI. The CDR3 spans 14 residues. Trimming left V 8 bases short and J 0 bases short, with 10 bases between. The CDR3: CASHPPTTNEKLFF. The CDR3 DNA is TGTGCCAGCCACCCTCCTACAACTAATGAAAAACTGTTTTTT.

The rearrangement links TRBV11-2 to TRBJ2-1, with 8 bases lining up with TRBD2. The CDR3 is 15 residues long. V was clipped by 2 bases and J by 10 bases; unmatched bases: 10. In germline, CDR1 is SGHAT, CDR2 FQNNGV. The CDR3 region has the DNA TGTGCCAGCAGCTTAAGACTAGCGCTCCGGATCGAGCAGTTCTTC. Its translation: CASSLRLALRIEQFF.

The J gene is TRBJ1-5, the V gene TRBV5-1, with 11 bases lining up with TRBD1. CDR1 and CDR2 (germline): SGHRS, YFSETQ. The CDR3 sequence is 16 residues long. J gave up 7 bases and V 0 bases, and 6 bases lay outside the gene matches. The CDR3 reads CASSLDPGQGGQPQHF. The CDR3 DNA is TGCGCCAGCAGCTTGGACCCGGGACAGGGGGGCCAGCCCCAGCATTTT. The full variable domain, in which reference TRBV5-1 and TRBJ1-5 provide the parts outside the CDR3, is KAGVTQTPRYLIKTRGQQVTLSCSPISGHRSVSWYQQTPGQGLQFLFEYFSETQRNKGNFPGRFSGRQFSNSRSEMNVSTLELGDSALYLCASSLDPGQGGQPQHFGDGTRLSIL.

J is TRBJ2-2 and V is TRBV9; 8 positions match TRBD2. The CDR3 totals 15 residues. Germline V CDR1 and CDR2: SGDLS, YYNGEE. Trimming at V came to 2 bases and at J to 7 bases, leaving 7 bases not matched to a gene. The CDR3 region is CASSVESGGVGELFF. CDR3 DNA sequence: TGTGCCAGCAGCGTCGAGTCGGGAGGGGTCGGGGAGCTGTTTTTT.

CDR3 region: CATSRDLGRSYNEQFF. The CDR3 coding sequence is TGTGCCACCAGCAGAGATCTTGGGAGATCCTACAATGAGCAGTTCTTC. The chain employs TRBV15 and TRBJ2-1; TRBD2 might be the D (5 bases). V was cut by 0 bases and J by 1 base, with 10 bases left in between. The germline V gene encodes CDR1 LNHNV and CDR2 YYDKDF (reference sequence). This CDR3 is 16 amino acids long.

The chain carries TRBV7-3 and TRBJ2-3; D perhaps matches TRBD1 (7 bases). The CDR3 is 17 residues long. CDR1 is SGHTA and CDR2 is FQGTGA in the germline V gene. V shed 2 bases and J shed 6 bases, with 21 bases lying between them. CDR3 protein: CASSLFARGDSRDTQYF. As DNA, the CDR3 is TGTGCCAGCAGCTTATTTGCCAGGGGGGACTCGAGGGATACGCAGTATTTT.

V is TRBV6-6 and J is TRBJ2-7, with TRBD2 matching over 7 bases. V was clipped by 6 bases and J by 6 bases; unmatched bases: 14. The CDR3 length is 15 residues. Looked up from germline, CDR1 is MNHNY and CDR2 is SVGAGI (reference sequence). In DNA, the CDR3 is TGTGCCAGCAGGCGAGCGGGACCCAATCAGGGCGAGCAGTACTTC. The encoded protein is CASRRAGPNQGEQYF.

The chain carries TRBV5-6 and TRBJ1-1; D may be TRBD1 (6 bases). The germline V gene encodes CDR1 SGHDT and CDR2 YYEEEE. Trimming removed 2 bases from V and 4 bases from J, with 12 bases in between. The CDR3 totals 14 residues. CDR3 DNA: TGTGCCAGCAGCTTAGGGGGGGTAGGCACTGAAGCTTTCTTT. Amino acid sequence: CASSLGGVGTEAFF.

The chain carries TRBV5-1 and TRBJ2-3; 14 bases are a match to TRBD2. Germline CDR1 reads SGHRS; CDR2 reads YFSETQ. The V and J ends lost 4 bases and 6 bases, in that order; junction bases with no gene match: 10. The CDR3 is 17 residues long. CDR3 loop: CASSIEGTSGSMDTQYF. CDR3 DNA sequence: TGCGCCAGCAGCATTGAGGGGACTAGCGGGAGTATGGATACGCAGTATTTT.

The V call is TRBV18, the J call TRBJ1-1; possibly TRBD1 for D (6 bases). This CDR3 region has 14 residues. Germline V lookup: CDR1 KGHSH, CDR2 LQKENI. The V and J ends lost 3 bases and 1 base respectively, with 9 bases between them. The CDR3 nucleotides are TGTGCCAGCTCACCTGGGACACCGAACACTGAAGCTTTCTTT. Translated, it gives CASSPGTPNTEAFF. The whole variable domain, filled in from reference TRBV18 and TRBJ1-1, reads NAGVMQNPRHLVRRRGQEARLRCSPMKGHSHVYWYRQLPEEGLKFMVYLQKENIIDESGMPKERFSAEFPKEGPSILRIQQVVRGDSAAYFCASSPGTPNTEAFFGQGTRLTVV.